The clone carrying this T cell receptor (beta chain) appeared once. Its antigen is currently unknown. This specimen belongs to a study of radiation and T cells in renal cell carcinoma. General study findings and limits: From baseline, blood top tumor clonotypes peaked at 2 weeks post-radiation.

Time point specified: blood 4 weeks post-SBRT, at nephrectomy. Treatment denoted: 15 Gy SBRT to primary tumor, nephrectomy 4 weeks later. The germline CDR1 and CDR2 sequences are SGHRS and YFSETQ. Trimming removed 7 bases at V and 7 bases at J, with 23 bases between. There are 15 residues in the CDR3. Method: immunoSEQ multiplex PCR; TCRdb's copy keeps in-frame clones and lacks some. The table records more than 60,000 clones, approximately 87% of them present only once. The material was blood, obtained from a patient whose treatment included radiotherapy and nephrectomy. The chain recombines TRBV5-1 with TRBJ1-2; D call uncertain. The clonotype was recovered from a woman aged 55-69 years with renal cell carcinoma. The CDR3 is CASGSYLGQVGGYTF. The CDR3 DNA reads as TGCGCCAGCGGATCATACCTAGGGCAGGTCGGTGGCTACACCTTC.